Shown below are 20 T cell receptor beta chains from a single sample sequenced in a study of blood T cell repertoires in COVID-19. Assay used: immunoSEQ multiplex PCR; TCRdb lists only in-frame clones, some missing. This sample has about 340,000 clones, with roughly 89% found just once. The sequenced material came from peripheral blood. All receptors derive from a woman younger than 30 who had recovered from COVID-19.

The table lists this clone with a count of one. This sequence joins TRBV19 and TRBJ1-1; D uncertain. Between the trimmed V and J ends, which lost 1 base and 4 bases, there was a span of 7 bases. Germline V gene sequence: CDR1 LNHDA, CDR2 SQIVND (reference sequence). The length of the CDR3 is 13 residues. The CDR3 DNA reads as TGTGCCAGTAGTATAGCTATTGCCACTGAAGCTTTCTTT. As protein: CASSIAIATEAFF.

CDR3 DNA sequence: TGTGCCAGCAGCCTCTTGGACGGGACAGAGCAGTTCTTC. Its translation is CASSLLDGTEQFF. The chain couples TRBV11-3 to TRBJ2-1; D may be TRBD1 (6 bases). V gave up 5 bases and J gave up 10 bases, with 15 bases separating them. Germline V gene sequence: CDR1 SGHNT, CDR2 YENEEA. CDR3 length equals 13 residues.

The chain combines TRBV21-1 with TRBJ2-7; no DNA check was done on the table's D call, TRBD1. TRBV21-1 is marked as a pseudogene. This CDR3 region has 13 residues. CDR3 DNA: TGTGCCAGCAGCAAACCAGGGCTGTACGAGCAGTACGTC. Its protein is CASSKPGLYEQYV.

V is TRBV6-2 or TRBV6-3 and J is TRBJ2-3; 10 bases map to TRBD1. The length of the CDR3 is 15 residues. J was trimmed by 3 bases and V by 6 bases; bases with no gene match: 6. Germline assignment: CDR1 MNHEY and CDR2 SVGEGT. In DNA, the CDR3 is TGTGCCAGCAGCGACAGGGGGCTGAGAACAGATACGCAGTATTTT. Its translation: CASSDRGLRTDTQYF.

This clone was seen just once. The rearrangement joins TRBV12-3 or TRBV12-4 to TRBJ1-2; D possibly corresponds to TRBD1 (5 bases). V lost 3 bases and J 4 bases, leaving 9 bases between the germline ends. The CDR3 runs 13 residues. CDR3 DNA: TGTGCCAGCAGTTTGCAGGGTCTCTATGGCTACACCTTC. It is translated as CASSLQGLYGYTF.

The V call is TRBV9, the J call TRBJ2-1, with D tentatively TRBD2 (5 bases). The germline V and J ends were trimmed by 0 bases and 1 base, with 8 bases remaining between them. The CDR3 has 15 amino acids. Germline V gene lookup returns CDR1 SGDLS and CDR2 YYNGEE. The chain's CDR3 is CASSVEEGSYNEQFF. CDR3 bases: TGTGCCAGCAGCGTAGAAGAGGGATCCTACAATGAGCAGTTCTTC. Together with reference TRBV9 and TRBJ2-1, the CDR3 gives the full variable domain: DSGVTQTPKHLITATGQRVTLRCSPRSGDLSVYWYQQSLDQGLQFLIQYYNGEERAKGNILERFSAQQFPDLHSELNLSSLELGDSALYFCASSVEEGSYNEQFFGPGTRLTVL.

V is TRBV9 and J is TRBJ2-1, with TRBD2 identical over 11 bases. CDR1 and CDR2 from the germline V gene are SGDLS and YYNGEE. J gave up 10 bases and V 3 bases, and 12 bases lay outside the gene matches. The CDR3 runs to 16 residues. Here the CDR3 DNA reads TGTGCCAGCAGCGCGGCTAAGACTAGCGGGGCGGCGGAGCAGTTCTTC. It specifies CASSAAKTSGAAEQFF.

The rearrangement joins TRBV6-5 to TRBJ1-5; 8 bases match TRBD1. With 6 bases clipped from V and 6 bases from J, the junction kept 10 bases outside the gene matches. Per germline, CDR1 MNHEY and CDR2 SVGAGI. The CDR3 spans 15 residues. CDR3 sequence (DNA): TGTGCCAGCAGCTACCGGACAGGGTTCGGTCAGCCCCAGCATTTT. It is translated as CASSYRTGFGQPQHF.

The sample holds a few counts of this clone. V is TRBV6-2 or TRBV6-3 and J is TRBJ1-1; 7 positions match TRBD1. V lost 2 bases to trimming and J lost 0 bases; unmatched junction nucleotides: 12. The CDR3 extends over 18 amino acids. Germline lookup yields CDR1 MNHEY and CDR2 SVGEGT. The CDR3 sequence: CASSYNPLAGGMNTEAFF. The CDR3 DNA sequence: TGTGCCAGCAGTTACAACCCCCTGGCAGGGGGGATGAACACTGAAGCTTTCTTT.

This chain uses TRBV2 with TRBJ2-1, with TRBD1 matching 9 bases. Losses at the gene ends were 3 bases for V and 8 bases for J; bases not matched to a gene: 5. Germline V gene data show CDR1 as SNHLY and CDR2 as FYNNEI. The CDR3 has 14 amino acids. CDR3 protein: CASSDGQGIDEQFF. In DNA form, the CDR3 reads TGTGCCAGCAGTGATGGACAGGGGATTGATGAGCAGTTCTTC.

CDR3 in DNA: TGTGCCAGCAGTGAACAGGGCAGTAATCAGCCCCAGCATTTT. As protein: CASSEQGSNQPQHF. This chain uses TRBV6-4 with TRBJ1-5, with a weak D call TRBD1 (6 bases). This CDR3 region has 14 residues. Trimming took off 3 bases at V and 4 bases at J, with 10 bases between the two ends. Germline CDR1 is MRHNA and CDR2 is SNTAGT.

This clone was observed a single time. The gene calls are TRBV14 and TRBJ1-1; weak D call: TRBD1 (5 bases). V was pared by 2 bases and J by 4 bases, with 14 bases between. This CDR3 has 15 residues. Germline CDR1 reads SGHDN; CDR2 reads FVKESK. The CDR3 region is CASSQLGGDPTEAFF. Here the CDR3 DNA reads TGTGCCAGCAGCCAACTGGGGGGGGATCCCACTGAAGCTTTCTTT.

Points on this clone: The DNA is omitted, as the CDR3 cannot be located on it reliably, and the CDR3 follows TCRdb's listing. The V and J genes are TRBV6-2 or TRBV6-3 and TRBJ2-1; the tabulated D call, TRBD1, remains unverified against the DNA. The germline CDR1 and CDR2 sequences are MNHEY and SVGEGT. The CDR3 is made up of 15 amino acids, end residues included. CDR3 region: CASSTSDRVYNEQFF.

The V call is TRBV7-2, the J call TRBJ2-2, with 7 positions matching TRBD1. Germline V gene sequence: CDR1 SGHTA, CDR2 FQGNSA. This CDR3 contains 16 residues. V shed 6 bases, J shed 5 bases, and the junction held 12 bases outside the gene matches. The CDR3 nucleotides read TGTGCCAGCAGGCAGGTGGGACAGTTTTTAACCGGGGAGCTGTTTTTT. This gives the protein CASRQVGQFLTGELFF.

The genes are TRBV5-5 and TRBJ2-1; 9 nucleotides match TRBD2. V gave up 1 base and J gave up 2 bases; unmatched junction bases: 1. Germline CDR1 and CDR2: SGHKS and YYEKEE (reference sequence). CDR3 size: 15 residues. In DNA, the CDR3 is TGTGCCAGCAGCTTGAGCGGGAGGACCTACAATGAGCAGTTCTTC. It codes for CASSLSGRTYNEQFF.

V usage is TRBV7-2 and J usage is TRBJ2-3; 13 nucleotides align to TRBD2. This CDR3 has 19 residues. Germline V lookup: CDR1 SGHTA, CDR2 FQGNSA. V shed 5 bases and J 1 base; nucleotides not matched to a gene: 12. The CDR3 region has the DNA TGTGCCAGCAGCCCGGGACTAGCGGGGTCCTCGGACCGCACAGATACGCAGTATTTT. It translates to CASSPGLAGSSDRTDTQYF.

The rearrangement joins TRBV12-3 or TRBV12-4 to TRBJ2-4; unclear D gene. Trimming removed 6 bases from V and 0 bases from J, with 3 bases in between. This CDR3 is built from 12 residues. The CDR3 nucleotides are TGTGCCAGCAGCCTAGCCAAAAACATTCAGTACTTC. Residues: CASSLAKNIQYF.

This chain connects TRBV5-1 to TRBJ1-6; 8 positions match TRBD1. CDR3 length equals 15 residues. Germline trimming cut 0 bases from V and 9 bases from J; bases unmatched to any gene: 5. The germline CDR1 and CDR2 sequences are SGHRS and YFSETQ. CDR3 residues: CASSLATGGGSPLHF. The DNA for the CDR3 is TGCGCCAGCAGCTTGGCCACAGGGGGTGGTTCACCCCTCCACTTT.

The chain recombines TRBV11-2 with TRBJ1-4; the D gene is possibly TRBD1 (6 bases). CDR1 and CDR2 from the germline V gene are SGHAT and FQNNGV. Between the trimmed V and J ends, which lost 3 bases and 4 bases, there was a span of 9 bases. The CDR3 is 14 residues long. DNA of the CDR3: TGTGCCAGCAGCTTTGGACAGCTTAATGAAAAACTGTTTTTT. It codes for CASSFGQLNEKLFF.

The V call is TRBV6-2 or TRBV6-3, the J call TRBJ2-3, with TRBD2 identical over 9 bases. The CDR3 spans 16 residues. Germline V gene sequence: CDR1 MNHEY, CDR2 SVGEGT. The trim removed 5 bases at V and 2 bases at J, leaving 8 bases unmatched. CDR3: CASSLDLAGNTDTQYF. Here the CDR3 DNA reads TGTGCCAGCAGTCTGGACCTAGCGGGGAACACAGATACGCAGTATTTT.